The clone carrying this TCR beta chain came up many times. These data belong to a study of Graves' ophthalmopathy and Graves' hyperthyroidism. Trimming stripped 1 base from V and 0 bases from J, with 16 bases between. CDR1 and CDR2 (germline): SGHAT, FQDESV (reference sequence). The CDR3 covers 18 residues. Other autoimmune disease, uncontrolled infection, pregnancy and lactation led to exclusion. Using RNA transcripts, the TCR beta CDR3 regions were amplified. HTBI-primed first-round RT-PCR preceded second-round multiplex PCR. TCRdb redid the calling of the multiplex PCR reads with MiXCR, one entry per CDR3 protein. The sample includes some 410,000 distinct CDR3 sequences, over 20% of them seen just once.

The sample was peripheral blood. The source of this sequence is a young woman with stable Graves' hyperthyroidism. This chain connects TRBV11-1 to TRBJ2-4; maybe TRBD1 (6 bases). Here the CDR3 reads CASSLVVMGQLAKNIQYF. CDR3 nucleotides: TGTGCCAGCAGCTTAGTAGTGATGGGACAACTAGCCAAAAACATTCAGTACTTC.